Listed below are T cell receptor beta chains from one sample, sequenced in a study of CD8 T cells in ankylosing spondylitis. TCRdb reprocessed the 5' RACE reads with MiXCR, giving one entry per CDR3 protein. The sample yields some 140,000 distinct CDR3 sequences, approximately 9.2% seen once. Material for sequencing was synovial fluid, either unsorted or a sorted T cell fraction (not recorded which). Receptors were obtained from a male donor with ankylosing spondylitis. CDR3s include the opening cysteine and the closing phenylalanine or tryptophan. The D gene is left open where the match is weak. Some rows have no size entry. The others give once, few or many, or a class for an expanded clone.

D,J,V,size,DNA,CDR3
-,TRBJ2-6,TRBV10-2,few,TGCGCCAGCAGAAACAGCCACTCTGGGGCCAACGTCCTGACTTTC,CASRNSHSGANVLTF
TRBD2,TRBJ2-7,TRBV7-2,-,TGTGCCAGCAGCTTAGCGAGCGGGAGTCCAAACGAGCAGTACTTC,CASSLASGSPNEQYF
-,TRBJ1-4,TRBV4-2,-,TGTGCCAGCAGCCAAGCGACGTTTAATGAAAAACTGTTTTTT,CASSQATFNEKLFF
-,TRBJ2-2,TRBV6-1,few,TGTGCCAGCAACCCCGGGCAGCTGGTGGGGGAGCTGTTTTTT,CASNPGQLVGELFF
TRBD1,TRBJ1-1,TRBV7-3,-,TGTGCCAGCAGCTCAACAGGGGAGGAAGCTTTCTTT,CASSSTGEEAFF
-,TRBJ2-5,TRBV20-1,-,TGCAGTGCTACCGTCGGCGGCCAAGAGACCCAGTACTTC,CSATVGGQETQYF
TRBD1,TRBJ1-2,TRBV5-1,-,TGCGCCAGCAGCCCCGGACAGGGAAGGGACTATGGCTACACCTTC,CASSPGQGRDYGYTF
-,TRBJ2-7,TRBV12-2,-,TGTGCAAGTCGCTGTCTGCTAGCGGGAGCGAACGAGCAGTACTTC,CASRCLLAGANEQYF
TRBD2,TRBJ2-1,TRBV20-1,many,TGCAGTGCTAGAGATCCTGCGGGAGGCCATCACAATGAGCAGTTCTTC,CSARDPAGGHHNEQFF
-,TRBJ1-2,TRBV12-3/TRBV12-4,few,TGTGCCAGCAGCCTACATTCTTCGGGTCCAAACTATGGCTACACCTTC,CASSLHSSGPNYGYTF
-,TRBJ2-2,TRBV5-5,-,TGTGCCAGCAGCTTGTCTCACACCGGGGAGCTGTTTTTT,CASSLSHTGELFF
TRBD2,TRBJ2-3,TRBV20-1,few,TGCAGTGCCCCTAGGACTAGCGGGAGTAGGACAGATACGCAGTATTTT,CSAPRTSGSRTDTQYF
-,TRBJ2-1,TRBV20-1,-,TGCAGTGCTAGAGAGACTTCCTACAATGAGCAGTTCTTC,CSARETSYNEQFF
-,TRBJ1-2,TRBV5-7,-,TGTGCCAGCGGCCCCGGGGTCCGTTATGGCTACACCTTC,CASGPGVRYGYTF
-,TRBJ2-2,TRBV7-2,many,TGTGCCAGCAGCTATGGACAGCCGCTGTTTTTT,CASSYGQPLFF
-,TRBJ2-6,TRBV28,many,TGTGCCAGCAGTCCATCCGGGTTGGGGGTCTCGCACAGTGCGACCAACGTCCTGACTTTC,CASSPSGLGVSHSATNVLTF
-,TRBJ2-6,TRBV6-1,many,TGTGCCAGCCGAAGACATTCTGCTGGGGCCAACGTCCTGACTTTC,CASRRHSAGANVLTF
TRBD1,TRBJ2-5,TRBV2,few,TGTGCCAGCAGTGGGACAGGCTCCCGGCACTTC,CASSGTGSRHF
-,TRBJ2-6,TRBV20-1,-,TGCAGTGCCGTACAGGGCTCTGGGGCCAACGTCCTGACTTTC,CSAVQGSGANVLTF
-,TRBJ1-5,TRBV6-5,-,TGTGCCAGCAGTTATTCAGGGGTCAATCAGCCCCAGCATTTT,CASSYSGVNQPQHF
-,TRBJ2-5,TRBV2,-,TGTGCCAGCAGTGCCACAGGGATGGTAGAGACCCAGTACTTC,CASSATGMVETQYF
-,TRBJ2-1,TRBV18,-,TGTGCCAGCTCAGCGATGTCTAATGAGCAGTTCTTC,CASSAMSNEQFF
-,TRBJ1-6,TRBV20-1,-,TGCAGTGCTAGAGGGCTAGTCGTTTATTCACCCCTCCACTTT,CSARGLVVYSPLHF
-,TRBJ1-2,TRBV20-1,many,TGCAGTGCTAGAAAAGGGGAGAACTATGGCTACACCTTC,CSARKGENYGYTF